This TCR beta chain emerged from a study of cytomegalovirus exposure and HLA in healthy donors. Notes on the study in general: The authors listed 164 TCR beta chains as cytomegalovirus-associated. A classifier reportedly called cytomegalovirus status with high sensitivity and specificity.

The CDR3 is 16 amino acids. Germline trimming cut 3 bases from V and 1 base from J; bases unmatched to any gene: 2. Germline V gives CDR1 LNHDA, CDR2 SQIVND (reference sequence). In the PCR, 60 Vbeta and 13 Jbeta primers were used. Data came from immunoSEQ multiplex PCR; TCRdb stores just in-frame clones and leaves some out. The sample includes about 160,000 clones, around 76% of them seen just once. On this clone: The antigen is undetermined.

The genes are TRBV19 and TRBJ2-6, with 8 bases that match TRBD1. This TCR derives from a man aged 40-50 years in good health and CMV-seropositive. Material: PBMCs. The CDR3 DNA sequence: TGTGCCAGTAGTATTAGGACAGGGTCTGGGGCCAACGTCCTGACTTTC. It specifies CASSIRTGSGANVLTF.